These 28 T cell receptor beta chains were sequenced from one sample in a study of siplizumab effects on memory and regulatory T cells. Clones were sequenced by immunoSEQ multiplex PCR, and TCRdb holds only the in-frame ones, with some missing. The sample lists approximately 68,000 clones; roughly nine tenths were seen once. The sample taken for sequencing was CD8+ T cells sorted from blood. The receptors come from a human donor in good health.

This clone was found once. CDR3 region: CASQMGAGASTDTQYF. Written as DNA, the CDR3 is TGTGCCAGCCAAATGGGGGCGGGGGCAAGCACAGATACGCAGTATTTT. The chain joins TRBV7-9 to TRBJ2-3, with D perhaps TRBD2 (7 bases). In germline, CDR1 is SEHNR, CDR2 FQNEAQ (reference sequence). V lost 8 bases, J lost 0 bases, and 18 bases lay in between. There are 16 residues in the CDR3.

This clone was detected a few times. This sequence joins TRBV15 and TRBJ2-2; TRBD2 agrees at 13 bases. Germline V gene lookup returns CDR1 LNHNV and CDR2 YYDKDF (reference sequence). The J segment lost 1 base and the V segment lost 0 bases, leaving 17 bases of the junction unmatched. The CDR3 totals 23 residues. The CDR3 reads CATSRERTSGSATTLGNTGELFF. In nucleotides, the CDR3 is TGTGCCACCAGCAGAGAAAGGACTAGCGGGAGTGCAACCACTTTGGGGAACACCGGGGAGCTGTTTTTT.

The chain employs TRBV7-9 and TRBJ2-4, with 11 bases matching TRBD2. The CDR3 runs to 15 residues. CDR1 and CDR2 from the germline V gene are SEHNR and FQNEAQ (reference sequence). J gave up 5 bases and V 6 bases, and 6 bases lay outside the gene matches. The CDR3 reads CASSYVLAGENIQYF. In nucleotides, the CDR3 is TGTGCCAGCAGTTACGTACTAGCGGGAGAAAACATTCAGTACTTC.

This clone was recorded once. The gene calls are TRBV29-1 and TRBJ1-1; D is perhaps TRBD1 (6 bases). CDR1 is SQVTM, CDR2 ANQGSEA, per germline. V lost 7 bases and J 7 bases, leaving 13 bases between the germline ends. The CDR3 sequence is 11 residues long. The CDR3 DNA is TGCAGCGGTACAGGGCTACATGAAGCTTTCTTT. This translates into CSGTGLHEAFF.

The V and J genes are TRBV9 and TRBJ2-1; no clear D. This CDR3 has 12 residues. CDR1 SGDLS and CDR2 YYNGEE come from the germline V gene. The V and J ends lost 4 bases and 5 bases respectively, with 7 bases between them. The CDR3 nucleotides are TGTGCCAGCAGCCCGACCGACAATGAGCAGTTCTTC. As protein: CASSPTDNEQFF.

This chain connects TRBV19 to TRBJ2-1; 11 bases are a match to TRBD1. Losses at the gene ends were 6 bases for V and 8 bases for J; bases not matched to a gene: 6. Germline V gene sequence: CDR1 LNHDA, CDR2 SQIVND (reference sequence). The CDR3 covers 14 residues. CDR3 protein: CASSSGQGVHEQFF. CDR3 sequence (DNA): TGTGCCAGTAGCTCGGGACAGGGGGTCCATGAGCAGTTCTTC.

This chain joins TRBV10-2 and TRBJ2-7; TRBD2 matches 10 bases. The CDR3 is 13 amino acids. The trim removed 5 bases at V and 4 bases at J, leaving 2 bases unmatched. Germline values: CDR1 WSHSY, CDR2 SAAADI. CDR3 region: CASSLLAGYEQYF. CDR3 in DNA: TGCGCCAGCAGTTTACTAGCGGGGTACGAGCAGTACTTC.

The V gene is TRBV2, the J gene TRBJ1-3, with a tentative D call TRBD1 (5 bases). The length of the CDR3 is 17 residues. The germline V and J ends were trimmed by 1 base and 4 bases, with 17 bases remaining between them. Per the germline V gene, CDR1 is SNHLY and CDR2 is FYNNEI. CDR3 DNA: TGTGCCAGCAGTGAAGAAGCCCTTTTGTCAGGGGGAAACACCATATATTTT. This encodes CASSEEALLSGGNTIYF.

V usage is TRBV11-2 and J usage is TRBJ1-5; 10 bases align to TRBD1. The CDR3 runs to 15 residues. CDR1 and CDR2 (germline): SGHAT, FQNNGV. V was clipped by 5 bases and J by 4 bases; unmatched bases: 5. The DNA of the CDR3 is TGTGCCAGCAGCCCAGGACAGGGGGTAAATCAGCCCCAGCATTTT. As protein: CASSPGQGVNQPQHF.

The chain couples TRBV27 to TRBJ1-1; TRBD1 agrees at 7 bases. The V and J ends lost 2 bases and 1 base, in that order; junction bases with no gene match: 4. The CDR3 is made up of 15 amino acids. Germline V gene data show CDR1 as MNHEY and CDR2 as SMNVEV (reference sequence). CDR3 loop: CASSLAGTANTEAFF. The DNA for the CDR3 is TGTGCCAGCAGTTTAGCCGGGACAGCGAACACTGAAGCTTTCTTT.

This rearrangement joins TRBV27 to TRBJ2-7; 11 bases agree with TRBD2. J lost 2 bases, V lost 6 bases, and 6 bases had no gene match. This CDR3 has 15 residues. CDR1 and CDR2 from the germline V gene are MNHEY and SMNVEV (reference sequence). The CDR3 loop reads CASSLFSGRAYEQYF. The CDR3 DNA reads TGTGCCAGCAGCCTATTTAGCGGGAGGGCCTACGAGCAGTACTTC.

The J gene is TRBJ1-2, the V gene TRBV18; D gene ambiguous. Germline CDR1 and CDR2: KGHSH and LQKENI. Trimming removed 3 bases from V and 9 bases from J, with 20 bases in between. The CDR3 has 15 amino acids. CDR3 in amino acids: CASSPRSFLDNRYTF. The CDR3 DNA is TGTGCCAGCTCACCGCGATCTTTTTTAGACAACCGCTACACCTTC.

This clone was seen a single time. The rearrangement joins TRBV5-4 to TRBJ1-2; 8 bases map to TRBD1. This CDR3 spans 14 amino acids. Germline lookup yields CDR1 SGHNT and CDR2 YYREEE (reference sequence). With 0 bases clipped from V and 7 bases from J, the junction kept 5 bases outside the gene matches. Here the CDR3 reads CASSLGTGGFGYTF. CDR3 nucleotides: TGTGCCAGCAGCTTGGGCACAGGGGGGTTTGGCTACACCTTC.

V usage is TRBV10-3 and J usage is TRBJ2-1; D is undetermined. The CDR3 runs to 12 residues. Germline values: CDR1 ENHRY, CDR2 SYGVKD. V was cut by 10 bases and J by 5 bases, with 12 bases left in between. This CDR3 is CATREADNEQFF. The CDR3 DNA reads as TGTGCCACTCGCGAGGCCGACAATGAGCAGTTCTTC.

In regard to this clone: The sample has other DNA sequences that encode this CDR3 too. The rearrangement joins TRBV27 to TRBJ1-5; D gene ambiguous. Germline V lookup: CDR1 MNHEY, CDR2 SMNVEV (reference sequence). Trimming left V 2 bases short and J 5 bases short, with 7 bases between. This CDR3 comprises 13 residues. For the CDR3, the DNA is TGTGCCAGCAGTTTAGCTGGGGATCAGCCCCAGCATTTT. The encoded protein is CASSLAGDQPQHF.

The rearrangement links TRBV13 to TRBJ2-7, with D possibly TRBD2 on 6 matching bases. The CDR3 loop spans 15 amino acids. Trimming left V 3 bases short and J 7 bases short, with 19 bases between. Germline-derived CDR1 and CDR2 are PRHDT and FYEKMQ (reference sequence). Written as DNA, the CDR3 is TGTGCCAGCAGCTTCTTTCGTCGGGAGCAGAGGGAGCAGTACTTC. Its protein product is CASSFFRREQREQYF.

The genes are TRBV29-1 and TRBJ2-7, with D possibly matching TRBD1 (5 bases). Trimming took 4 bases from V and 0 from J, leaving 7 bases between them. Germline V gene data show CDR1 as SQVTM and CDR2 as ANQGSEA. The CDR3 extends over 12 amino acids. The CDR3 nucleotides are TGCAGCGTTGGGACATTCTCCTACGAGCAGTACTTC. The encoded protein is CSVGTFSYEQYF.

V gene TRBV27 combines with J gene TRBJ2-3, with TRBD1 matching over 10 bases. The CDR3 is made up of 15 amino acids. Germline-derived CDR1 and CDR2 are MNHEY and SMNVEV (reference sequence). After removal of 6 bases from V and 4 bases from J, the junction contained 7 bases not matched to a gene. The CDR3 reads CASSPTGGIADTQYF. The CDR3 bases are TGTGCCAGCAGCCCGACAGGGGGCATCGCAGATACGCAGTATTTT.

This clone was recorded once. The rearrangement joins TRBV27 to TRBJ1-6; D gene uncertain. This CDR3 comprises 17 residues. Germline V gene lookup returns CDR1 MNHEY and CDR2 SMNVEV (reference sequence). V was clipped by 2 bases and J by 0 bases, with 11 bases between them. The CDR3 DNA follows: TGTGCCAGCAGTTTAGTCCAGTTGAGCTCCTATAATTCACCCCTCCACTTT. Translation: CASSLVQLSSYNSPLHF.

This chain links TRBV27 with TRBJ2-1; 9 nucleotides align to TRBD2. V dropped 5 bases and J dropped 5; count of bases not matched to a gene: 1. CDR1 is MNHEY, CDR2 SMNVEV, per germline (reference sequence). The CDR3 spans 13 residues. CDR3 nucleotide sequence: TGTGCCAGCAGTCTAGCGGGAAACAATGAGCAGTTCTTC. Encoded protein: CASSLAGNNEQFF.

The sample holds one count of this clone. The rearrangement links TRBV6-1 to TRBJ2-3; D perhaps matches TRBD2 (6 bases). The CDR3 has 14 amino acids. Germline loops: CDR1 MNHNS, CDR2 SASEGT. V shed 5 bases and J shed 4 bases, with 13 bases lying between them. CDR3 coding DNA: TGTGCCAGCAGTCCGGGACTTAGCGCAGATACGCAGTATTTT. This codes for CASSPGLSADTQYF.

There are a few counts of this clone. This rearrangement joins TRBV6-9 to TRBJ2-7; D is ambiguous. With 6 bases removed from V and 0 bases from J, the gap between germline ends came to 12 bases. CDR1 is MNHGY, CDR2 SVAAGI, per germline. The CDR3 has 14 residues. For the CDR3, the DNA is TGTGCCAGCAGCTTGGGCCGGAGCTCCTACGAGCAGTACTTC. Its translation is CASSLGRSSYEQYF.

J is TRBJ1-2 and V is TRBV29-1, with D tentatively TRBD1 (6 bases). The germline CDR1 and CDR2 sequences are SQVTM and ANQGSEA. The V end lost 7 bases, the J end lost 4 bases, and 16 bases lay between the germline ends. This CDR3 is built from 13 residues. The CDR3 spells CSARGGGAYGYTF. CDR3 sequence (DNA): TGCAGCGCCAGAGGAGGGGGGGCCTATGGCTACACCTTC.

CDR3 sequence reads: CASSNGLAGVRSYNEQFF. DNA of the CDR3: TGTGCCAGCAGCAACGGACTAGCGGGAGTTAGGTCCTACAATGAGCAGTTCTTC. J is TRBJ2-1 and V is TRBV21-1; the table calls TRBD2, which could not be checked here. TRBV21-1 is deemed a pseudogene. CDR3 length: 18 residues.

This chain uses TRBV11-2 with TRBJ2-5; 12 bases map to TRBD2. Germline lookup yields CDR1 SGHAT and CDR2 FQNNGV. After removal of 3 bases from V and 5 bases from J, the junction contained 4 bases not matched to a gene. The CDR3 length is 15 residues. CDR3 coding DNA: TGTGCCAGCAGCTTCGGACTAGCGGGACCGGAGACCCAGTACTTC. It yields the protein CASSFGLAGPETQYF.

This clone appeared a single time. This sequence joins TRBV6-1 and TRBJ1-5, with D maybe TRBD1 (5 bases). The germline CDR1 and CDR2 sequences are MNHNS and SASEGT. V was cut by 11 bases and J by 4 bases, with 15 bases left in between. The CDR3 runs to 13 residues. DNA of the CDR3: TGTGCCGCAGGGCAGGCAGGGAATCAGCCCCAGCATTTT. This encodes CAAGQAGNQPQHF.

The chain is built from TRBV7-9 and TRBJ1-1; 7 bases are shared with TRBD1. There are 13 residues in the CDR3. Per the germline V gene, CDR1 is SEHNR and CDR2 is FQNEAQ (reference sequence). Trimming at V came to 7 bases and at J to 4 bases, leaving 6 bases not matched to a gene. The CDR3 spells CASIAGGITEAFF. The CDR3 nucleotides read TGTGCCAGCATCGCAGGGGGGATCACTGAAGCTTTCTTT.

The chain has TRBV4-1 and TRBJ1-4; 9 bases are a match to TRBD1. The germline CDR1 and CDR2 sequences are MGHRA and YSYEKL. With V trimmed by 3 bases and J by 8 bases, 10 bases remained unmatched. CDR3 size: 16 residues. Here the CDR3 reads CASSHIQGQGWEKLFF. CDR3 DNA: TGCGCCAGCAGCCATATACAGGGACAGGGTTGGGAAAAACTGTTTTTT.